The 30 T cell receptor beta chains in this list originate from one sample, sequenced in a study of PD-1 blockade in classical Hodgkin lymphoma. Every patient was affected by relapse after autologous stem cell transplantation, while exposure to brentuximab vedotin was not uniform. Some clones are missing from TCRdb's copy, which holds only in-frame ones; the method was immunoSEQ multiplex PCR. The table shows 20,000 to 30,000 clones, with 60% to 80% occurring only once. The sample here was peripheral blood mononuclear cells (PBMCs), taken at baseline. The receptors derive from a human donor with classical Hodgkin lymphoma.

The chain has TRBV5-1 and TRBJ2-5, with 9 bases aligning to TRBD1. The CDR3 consists of 15 residues. The junction had 9 bases not matched to a gene; V was cut back by 4 bases and J by 5 bases. The germline gives CDR1 SGHRS, CDR2 YFSETQ. The CDR3 DNA reads as TGCGCCAGCAGCACCGGGGACAGGGTTTACGAGACCCAGTACTTC. As protein: CASSTGDRVYETQYF.

This clone was recorded only once. V is TRBV11-1 and J is TRBJ2-7, with D possibly matching TRBD1 (6 bases). The CDR3 has 13 residues. Trimming pared 7 bases from V and 3 bases from J, leaving 13 bases between. Per the germline V gene, CDR1 is SGHAT and CDR2 is FQDESV (reference sequence). Written as DNA, the CDR3 is TGTGCCAGCAAACAGGACAGACTCTACGAGCAGTACTTC. Translation gives CASKQDRLYEQYF.

This clone was detected once. The V gene is TRBV19, the J gene TRBJ1-5; the D is unclear. V was cut by 4 bases and J by 1 base, with 8 bases left in between. From germline, CDR1 is LNHDA and CDR2 SQIVND (reference sequence). This CDR3 has 14 residues. The CDR3 nucleotides read TGTGCCAGTAGTAACGAGAGAAGCAATCAGCCCCAGCATTTT. Translating gives CASSNERSNQPQHF. Together with reference TRBV19 and TRBJ1-5, the CDR3 gives the full variable domain: DGGITQSPKYLFRKEGQNVTLSCEQNLNHDAMYWYRQDPGQGLRLIYYSQIVNDFQKGDIAEGYSVSREKKESFPLTVTSAQKNPTAFYLCASSNERSNQPQHFGDGTRLSIL.

This clone is deemed medium-sized (0.01 to 0.1%). This chain joins TRBV11-2 and TRBJ2-1, with D perhaps TRBD1 (6 bases). CDR3 length: 16 amino acids. Per the germline V gene, CDR1 is SGHAT and CDR2 is FQNNGV. V was shortened by 1 base and J by 1 base, with 11 bases between the two germline ends. The CDR3: CASSLVTGKSYNEQFF. CDR3 coding DNA: TGTGCCAGCAGCTTAGTAACAGGGAAATCCTACAATGAGCAGTTCTTC.

The V call is TRBV5-1, the J call TRBJ2-5, with 7 bases identical to TRBD1. Trimming took 4 bases from V and 3 from J; bases not matched to a gene: 6. The CDR3 totals 14 residues. Germline-derived CDR1 and CDR2 are SGHRS and YFSETQ. CDR3 DNA sequence: TGCGCCAGCAGCCTCCGGGACAGAGAAGAGACCCAGTACTTC. It encodes CASSLRDREETQYF.

The chain has TRBV5-1 and TRBJ2-3; either TRBD1 or TRBD2 may fit D (5 bases each). In germline, CDR1 is SGHRS, CDR2 YFSETQ. V was pared by 3 bases and J by 0 bases, with 8 bases between. The length of the CDR3 is 14 residues. The CDR3 sequence: CASSWRTSTDTQYF. The DNA of the CDR3 is TGCGCCAGCAGCTGGAGGACAAGCACAGATACGCAGTATTTT.

This clone appeared a few times. The chain is built from TRBV19 and TRBJ1-5, with TRBD1 matching 10 bases. The CDR3 is made up of 16 amino acids. The V segment lost 4 bases and the J segment 1 base; nucleotides outside the gene matches: 4. Germline CDR1 LNHDA, CDR2 SQIVND (reference sequence). This CDR3 reads CASSRGTGVSNQPQHF. The CDR3 nucleotides are TGTGCCAGTAGTAGGGGGACAGGGGTGAGCAATCAGCCCCAGCATTTT.

The gene calls are TRBV18 and TRBJ1-1; D might be TRBD1 (6 bases). V was trimmed by 3 bases and J by 1 base, leaving 15 bases between them. Germline V gene data show CDR1 as KGHSH and CDR2 as LQKENI. The CDR3 covers 16 residues. This CDR3 reads CASSPLTSDRNTEAFF. In DNA, the CDR3 is TGTGCCAGCTCACCGCTTACTTCGGACAGGAACACTGAAGCTTTCTTT. The full variable domain, in which reference TRBV18 and TRBJ1-1 provide the parts outside the CDR3, is NAGVMQNPRHLVRRRGQEARLRCSPMKGHSHVYWYRQLPEEGLKFMVYLQKENIIDESGMPKERFSAEFPKEGPSILRIQQVVRGDSAAYFCASSPLTSDRNTEAFFGQGTRLTVV.

J is TRBJ2-1 and V is TRBV30; 11 bases fit TRBD1. Germline lookup yields CDR1 GTSNPN and CDR2 SVGIG (reference sequence). With 1 base clipped from V and 7 bases from J, the junction kept 3 bases outside the gene matches. The CDR3 runs 14 residues. Here the CDR3 DNA reads TGTGCCTGGAGTGGGGGGACAGGGGGAAATGAGCAGTTCTTC. Translation gives CAWSGGTGGNEQFF. Drawing the rest from reference TRBV30 and TRBJ2-1, the complete variable domain is SQTIHQWPATLVQPVGSPLSLECTVEGTSNPNLYWYRQAAGRGLQLLFYSVGIGQISSEVPQNLSASRPQDRQFILSSKKLLLSDSGFYLCAWSGGTGGNEQFFGPGTRLTVL.

This chain connects TRBV6-6 to TRBJ1-6, with a weak D call TRBD1 (5 bases). The CDR3 covers 16 residues. V lost 5 bases, J lost 0 bases, and 11 bases lay in between. Germline V gene data show CDR1 as MNHNY and CDR2 as SVGAGI (reference sequence). CDR3 DNA: TGTGCCAGCAGTACCCCCCAGGGCTCCTATAATTCACCCCTCCACTTT. Translation: CASSTPQGSYNSPLHF.

This clone was seen once. The V gene is TRBV4-3, the J gene TRBJ1-6, with D possibly being TRBD1 (5 bases). V lost 2 bases, J lost 7 bases, and 18 bases lay in between. The CDR3 consists of 17 residues. Germline V CDR1 and CDR2: LGHNA, YSLEER. The CDR3 nucleotides read TGCGCCAGCAGCCAACTTGCGAGGGGCTTAAACAATTCACCCCTCCACTTT. This sequence encodes CASSQLARGLNNSPLHF.

The J gene is TRBJ1-6, the V gene TRBV5-1, with a tentative D call TRBD1 (6 bases). V shed 4 bases and J shed 3 bases, with 14 bases lying between them. Per the germline V gene, CDR1 is SGHRS and CDR2 is YFSETQ. The CDR3 covers 16 residues. CDR3 nucleotide sequence: TGCGCCAGCAGCGAGCAGGGGTTTGGCTATAATTCACCCCTCCACTTT. Translation gives CASSEQGFGYNSPLHF.

This clone appeared once. For the CDR3, the DNA is TGTGCCAGCAGCTTAACGGTGGCGGGAGCTGGCGGGACCCAGTACTTC. Protein product: CASSLTVAGAGGTQYF. The V and J genes are TRBV7-3 and TRBJ2-5; TRBD2 matches at 7 bases. There are 16 residues in the CDR3. CDR1 is SGHTA and CDR2 is FQGTGA in the germline V gene. V gave up 0 bases and J gave up 7 bases; unmatched junction bases: 11.

The chain recombines TRBV19 with TRBJ1-2, with 10 nucleotides matching TRBD1. Germline trimming cut 4 bases from V and 1 base from J; bases unmatched to any gene: 9. In germline, CDR1 is LNHDA, CDR2 SQIVND (reference sequence). The CDR3 has 17 amino acids. The CDR3 sequence is CASSRPTDRGVNYGYTF. The CDR3 DNA reads as TGTGCCAGTAGTAGACCCACGGACAGGGGGGTTAACTATGGCTACACCTTC.

In DNA, the CDR3 is TGCGCCAGCAGCTTGGGGGACAGGGGGCGGACGAACACTGAAGCTTTCTTT. Its protein product is CASSLGDRGRTNTEAFF. The V gene is TRBV5-1, the J gene TRBJ1-1; 12 bases map to TRBD1. Germline lookup yields CDR1 SGHRS and CDR2 YFSETQ. The CDR3 is 17 residues long. After removal of 0 bases from V and 1 base from J, the junction contained 4 bases not matched to a gene.

This clone was detected once. The chain joins TRBV5-1 to TRBJ1-1, with D perhaps matching TRBD1 (5 bases). The CDR3 has 15 residues. Germline CDR1 is SGHRS and CDR2 is YFSETQ. V was pared by 1 base and J by 1 base, with 11 bases between. The CDR3 coding sequence is TGCGCCAGCAGCTTGAGGCAGGGCGGGAACACTGAAGCTTTCTTT. Translating it yields CASSLRQGGNTEAFF.

The rearrangement joins TRBV28 to TRBJ2-2, with D maybe TRBD2 (6 bases). V dropped 4 bases and J dropped 4 bases, with 13 bases sitting between them. CDR1 and CDR2 (germline): MDHEN, SYDVKM. This CDR3 contains 15 residues. CDR3 protein: CASSSGDLATGELFF. CDR3 DNA: TGTGCCAGCAGTTCGGGGGACTTAGCCACCGGGGAGCTGTTTTTT.

The J gene is TRBJ1-2, the V gene TRBV7-9; 7 nucleotides match TRBD1. Germline V gene data show CDR1 as SEHNR and CDR2 as FQNEAQ (reference sequence). J lost 8 bases, V lost 5 bases, and 5 bases had no gene match. The CDR3 covers 12 residues. The DNA for the CDR3 is TGTGCCAGCAGCCCGAGACAGGGAGGCTACACCTTC. Amino acid sequence: CASSPRQGGYTF.

J is TRBJ2-7 and V is TRBV6-6; possibly TRBD1 for D (5 bases). The CDR3 totals 16 residues. Per the germline V gene, CDR1 is MNHNY and CDR2 is SVGAGI (reference sequence). V lost 6 bases to trimming and J lost 3 bases, with 21 bases between them. The CDR3 is CASSKSLGQDRYEQYF. The CDR3 nucleotides are TGTGCCAGCAGCAAATCCCTGGGGCAGGATCGCTACGAGCAGTACTTC.

The chain carries TRBV5-6 and TRBJ1-2; D ambiguous. Germline values: CDR1 SGHDT, CDR2 YYEEEE. This CDR3 has 14 amino acids. V gave up 1 base and J gave up 6 bases, with 13 bases separating them. The DNA of the CDR3 is TGTGCCAGCAGCTTGAGGCCAGAAGAGGATGGCTACACCTTC. Protein product: CASSLRPEEDGYTF. The variable domain in full, with the rest retrieved from reference TRBV5-6 and TRBJ1-2, is DAGVTQSPTHLIKTRGQQVTLRCSPKSGHDTVSWYQQALGQGPQFIFQYYEEEERQRGNFPDRFSGHQFPNYSSELNVNALLLGDSALYLCASSLRPEEDGYTFGSGTRLTVV.

CDR3 bases: TGTGCCACCAGCACGGCCGGCACTGAAGCTTTCTTT. Translation: CATSTAGTEAFF. The chain combines TRBV15 with TRBJ1-1, with D unclear. The length of the CDR3 is 12 residues. V shed 4 bases and J shed 4 bases, with 7 bases lying between them. The V gene's germline CDR1 is LNHNV and CDR2 YYDKDF (reference sequence).

The gene calls are TRBV18 and TRBJ2-5; TRBD2 agrees at 8 bases. Germline-derived CDR1 and CDR2 are KGHSH and LQKENI. V dropped 4 bases and J dropped 3; count of bases not matched to a gene: 7. There are 15 residues in the CDR3. CDR3 nucleotide sequence: TGTGCCAGCTCACTTCAGCGGGGGCGAGAAGAGACCCAGTACTTC. It is translated as CASSLQRGREETQYF.

J is TRBJ1-2 and V is TRBV14, with D hard to call. Per the germline V gene, CDR1 is SGHDN and CDR2 is FVKESK. This CDR3 is built from 13 residues. Trimming shortened V by 0 bases and J by 2 bases, and 4 bases separated the two germline ends. This CDR3 reads CASSQDRNYGYTF. Written as DNA, the CDR3 is TGTGCCAGCAGCCAAGACAGAAACTATGGCTACACCTTC.

This sequence joins TRBV29-1 and TRBJ2-1; TRBD1 matches at 7 bases. CDR1 and CDR2 from the germline V gene are SQVTM and ANQGSEA. The CDR3 spans 11 residues. CDR3 sequence (DNA): TGCAGGGGACAGCGCAACAATGAGCAGTTCTTC. It yields the protein CRGQRNNEQFF.

The rearrangement links TRBV5-1 to TRBJ2-2; D gene uncertain. With 0 bases removed from V and 0 bases from J, the gap between germline ends came to 9 bases. From germline, CDR1 is SGHRS and CDR2 YFSETQ. The CDR3 has 16 amino acids. CDR3 sequence (DNA): TGCGCCAGCAGCTTGGTATGGACGGCGAACACCGGGGAGCTGTTTTTT. Translating gives CASSLVWTANTGELFF.

This clone appeared a single time. The CDR3 protein is CASRITSGAQETQYF. The CDR3 nucleotides read TGTGCCAGCAGGATTACTAGCGGGGCTCAAGAGACCCAGTACTTC. This chain joins TRBV6-1 and TRBJ2-5, with 10 bases matching TRBD2. CDR1 and CDR2 (germline): MNHNS, SASEGT. Trimming at V came to 6 bases and at J to 2 bases, leaving 6 bases not matched to a gene. This CDR3 is 15 amino acids long.

V is TRBV10-2 and J is TRBJ1-5; D gene uncertain. Germline-derived CDR1 and CDR2 are WSHSY and SAAADI. V shed 3 bases and J shed 9 bases, with 15 bases lying between them. The length of the CDR3 is 14 residues. The CDR3 is CASSESSIVRPQHF. In nucleotides, the CDR3 is TGCGCCAGCAGTGAAAGTTCCATCGTACGGCCCCAGCATTTT.

The rearrangement links TRBV7-2 to TRBJ1-6; unclear D gene. Looked up from germline, CDR1 is SGHTA and CDR2 is FQGNSA. CDR3 size: 16 residues. The ends were cut back, 5 bases at V and 0 bases at J, with 11 bases in the middle. CDR3 coding DNA: TGTGCCAGCAGCGCCGAGAAGAGCTCCTATAATTCACCCCTCCACTTT. Translation: CASSAEKSSYNSPLHF.

V and J are TRBV5-1 and TRBJ2-1; D uncertain. The CDR3 extends over 12 amino acids. V gave up 0 bases and J gave up 9 bases, with 7 bases separating them. CDR1 is SGHRS, CDR2 YFSETQ, per germline. As DNA, the CDR3 is TGCGCCAGCAGCTTGGGTGCAGGTGAGCAGTTCTTC. Its translation is CASSLGAGEQFF.

The chain carries TRBV5-4 and TRBJ2-7, with TRBD2 matching 7 bases. The CDR3 extends over 15 amino acids. Trimming at V came to 0 bases and at J to 3 bases, leaving 6 bases not matched to a gene. The germline V gene has CDR1 SGHNT and CDR2 YYREEE (reference sequence). The DNA for the CDR3 is TGTGCCAGCAGCTTGGGACCCCGGGGGGTCTACGAGCAGTACTTC. It codes for CASSLGPRGVYEQYF.